The next 26 T cell receptor beta chains were all read from a single sample in a study of vaccination and CD4 T cells after COVID-19. Sequenced with the Oncomine TCR Beta short-read assay was DNA taken from cultured CD4+ T cells. TCRdb passed the PCR reads through MiXCR, listing each CDR3 protein once. The sample lists about 25,000 distinct CDR3 sequences, roughly 50% occurring once. Treatment given: approximately 9-day PBMC culture with coronavirus spike peptide pools or control peptides (ViraFEST assay). These receptors lack a known antigen. Sequencing used CD4+ T cells from blood, cultured in vitro. The receptors stem from a human donor who had recovered from COVID-19.

V is TRBV6-5 and J is TRBJ2-5; 10 bases align to TRBD2. This CDR3 is built from 14 residues. In germline, CDR1 is MNHEY, CDR2 SVGAGI. Trimming took 2 bases from V and 5 from J; bases not matched to a gene: 2. The CDR3 reads CASSYASGSETQYF. The DNA of the CDR3 is TGTGCCAGCAGTTACGCTAGCGGGAGCGAGACCCAGTACTTC.

V usage is TRBV20-1 and J usage is TRBJ1-1; TRBD1 matches at 7 bases. The CDR3 is made up of 16 amino acids. The ends lost 3 bases at V and 1 base at J; junction bases unmatched: 11. From germline, CDR1 is DFQATT and CDR2 SNEGSKA (reference sequence). The CDR3 loop is CSASDPRQGRNTEAFF. In nucleotides, the CDR3 is TGCAGTGCTAGTGACCCAAGACAGGGAAGGAACACTGAAGCTTTCTTT.

The chain's CDR3 is CASNPQGWDNSPLHF. The CDR3, as DNA: TGTGCCAGCAACCCACAGGGGTGGGATAATTCACCCCTCCACTTT. This chain links TRBV5-8 with TRBJ1-6; 7 bases are shared with TRBD1. This CDR3 is 15 amino acids long. Trimming at V came to 6 bases and at J to 5 bases, leaving 8 bases not matched to a gene. Germline loops: CDR1 SGHTS, CDR2 YDEGEE.

This chain connects TRBV19 to TRBJ2-7; unclear D gene. This CDR3 has 16 amino acids. V shed 6 bases and J shed 2 bases, with 20 bases lying between them. Germline V gene data show CDR1 as LNHDA and CDR2 as SQIVND (reference sequence). CDR3 protein: CASSQRTAQGTYEQYF. CDR3 nucleotides: TGTGCCAGTAGCCAAAGGACGGCCCAAGGTACCTACGAGCAGTACTTC.

This sequence joins TRBV2 and TRBJ2-5, with 9 bases matching TRBD1. This CDR3 has 14 residues. Trimming cost V 9 bases and J 2 bases; bases outside gene matches: 7. Germline values: CDR1 SNHLY, CDR2 FYNNEI. CDR3 in DNA: TGTGCCAGTGGGGCGGACAGGGGACAAGAGACCCAGTACTTC. It yields the protein CASGADRGQETQYF.

A single count supports this clonotype. This chain joins TRBV18 and TRBJ2-1; perhaps TRBD1 as D (6 bases). The CDR3 runs 17 residues. Germline V gene lookup returns CDR1 KGHSH and CDR2 LQKENI. V lost 1 base, J lost 2 bases, and 15 bases lay in between. CDR3 amino acids: CASSPLTGAQTYNEQFF. DNA of the CDR3: TGTGCCAGCTCACCACTGACAGGAGCACAAACCTACAATGAGCAGTTCTTC.

V gene TRBV15 combines with J gene TRBJ2-7; 9 bases line up with TRBD1. The CDR3 contains 14 residues. Germline-derived CDR1 and CDR2 are LNHNV and YYDKDF (reference sequence). Trimming took 4 bases from V and 5 from J; bases not matched to a gene: 6. The CDR3 spells CATSTRTGAHEQYF. The CDR3 DNA follows: TGTGCCACCAGCACAAGGACAGGGGCACACGAGCAGTACTTC.

The chain links TRBV19 to TRBJ1-2; 10 bases agree with TRBD1. The CDR3 is 15 amino acids. Per germline, CDR1 LNHDA and CDR2 SQIVND (reference sequence). Losses at the gene ends were 4 bases for V and 2 bases for J; bases not matched to a gene: 4. This CDR3 reads CASSTWTGGNYGYTF. The DNA for the CDR3 is TGTGCCAGTAGTACTTGGACAGGGGGGAACTATGGCTACACCTTC.

This clonotype has more than one count but fewer than ten. This rearrangement joins TRBV11-1 to TRBJ2-1; tentative D call: TRBD2 (5 bases). The CDR3 is 15 amino acids. With 2 bases removed from V and 0 bases from J, the gap between germline ends came to 8 bases. Germline V gives CDR1 SGHAT, CDR2 FQDESV (reference sequence). This CDR3 is CASSLNGNSYNEQFF. The CDR3 region has the DNA TGTGCCAGCAGCTTAAACGGGAACTCCTACAATGAGCAGTTCTTC.

V and J are TRBV6-1 and TRBJ1-4; D remains unclear. Germline values: CDR1 MNHNS, CDR2 SASEGT. This CDR3 has 14 amino acids. Trimming stripped 8 bases from V and 13 bases from J, with 23 bases between. The CDR3 loop is CASGPPRQDATLFF. For the CDR3, the DNA is TGTGCCAGCGGGCCTCCTCGCCAAGACGCGACACTGTTTTTT.

As concerns this clonotype: One end of the junction fails to match germline, which may point to a read error. The chain joins TRBV7-7 to TRBJ2-1; no definite D call. This CDR3 is built from 13 residues. The germline gives CDR1 SSHAT, CDR2 FNYEAQ (reference sequence). CDR3 sequence (DNA): TGTGCTAGCAGCTTATTCGACGGGAATGAGCAGTTCTTC. This encodes CASSLFDGNEQFF.

This clonotype was seen a handful of times. The chain combines TRBV27 with TRBJ2-4, with 9 bases matching TRBD1. After removal of 8 bases from V and 6 bases from J, the junction contained 11 bases not matched to a gene. The CDR3 has 15 amino acids. The germline V gene encodes CDR1 MNHEY and CDR2 SMNVEV (reference sequence). The CDR3 nucleotides read TGTGCCAGCGCCGCCGGAACAGGGGGCAGAAACATTCAGTACTTC. It encodes CASAAGTGGRNIQYF.

This rearrangement joins TRBV5-1 to TRBJ1-1; unclear D gene. The CDR3 runs to 14 residues. CDR1 is SGHRS, CDR2 YFSETQ, per germline. V gave up 3 bases and J gave up 4 bases, with 13 bases separating them. The CDR3 loop is CASSYPQAGTEAFF. Written as DNA, the CDR3 is TGCGCCAGCAGCTATCCTCAGGCCGGCACTGAAGCTTTCTTT.

This clonotype has more than one count but fewer than ten. The genes are TRBV6-1 and TRBJ2-3; 11 bases fit TRBD2. This CDR3 is 16 amino acids long. Trimming cost V 2 bases and J 4 bases; bases outside gene matches: 5. The V gene's germline CDR1 is MNHNS and CDR2 SASEGT. The CDR3 bases are TGTGCCAGCAGTGAACCCACTAGCGGGAGTCCAGATACGCAGTATTTT. Amino acid sequence: CASSEPTSGSPDTQYF.

The J gene is TRBJ2-3, the V gene TRBV29-1; 8 nucleotides match TRBD2. Per the germline V gene, CDR1 is SQVTM and CDR2 is ANQGSEA. V trimming: 1 base; J trimming: 4 bases; junction bases outside the gene matches: 10. The CDR3 has 16 amino acids. CDR3 amino acids: CSVEGGPQRGPDTQYF. The CDR3 region has the DNA TGCAGCGTTGAAGGTGGGCCTCAGCGGGGGCCAGATACGCAGTATTTT.

The rearrangement uses TRBV7-2 and TRBJ2-1; 9 bases match TRBD1. The CDR3 covers 16 residues. Germline values: CDR1 SGHTA, CDR2 FQGNSA. V was pared by 5 bases and J by 1 base, with 6 bases of the junction left unmatched. CDR3 in amino acids: CASSAWGQGSYNEQFF. The CDR3 DNA sequence: TGTGCCAGCAGCGCTTGGGGACAGGGTTCCTACAATGAGCAGTTCTTC. Complete variable domain (other parts from reference TRBV7-2 and TRBJ2-1): GAGVSQSPSNKVTEKGKDVELRCDPISGHTALYWYRQSLGQGLEFLIYFQGNSAPDKSGLPSDRFSAERTGGSVSTLTIQRTQQEDSAVYLCASSAWGQGSYNEQFFGPGTRLTVL.

The chain couples TRBV6-1 to TRBJ1-5, with D possibly matching TRBD1 (5 bases). The CDR3 length is 15 residues. Germline lookup yields CDR1 MNHNS and CDR2 SASEGT. V gave up 7 bases and J gave up 7 bases, with 20 bases separating them. The CDR3 DNA follows: TGTGCCAGCACCCCAATCGACAGTCGAGGGCAGCCCCAGCATTTT. Translated, it gives CASTPIDSRGQPQHF.

This clonotype appeared a single time. J is TRBJ2-1 and V is TRBV7-9; tentative D call: TRBD2 (6 bases). The CDR3 consists of 15 residues. Germline V gene sequence: CDR1 SEHNR, CDR2 FQNEAQ (reference sequence). Trimming cost V 6 bases and J 7 bases, with 19 bases left between them. CDR3 nucleotides: TGTGCCAGCAGAGCTAGCGCCTCACTCGGAAATGAGCAGTTCTTC. Translating it yields CASRASASLGNEQFF.

The V gene is TRBV5-3, the J gene TRBJ1-5; TRBD1 matches 8 bases. TRBV5-3 is classed as an ORF, of uncertain function. The V segment lost 8 bases and the J segment 6 bases; nucleotides outside the gene matches: 13. This CDR3 contains 15 residues. CDR3 sequence: CASSPMTGEGQPQHF. The CDR3 nucleotides are TGTGCCAGCAGCCCCATGACAGGGGAAGGTCAGCCCCAGCATTTT.

This rearrangement joins TRBV11-3 to TRBJ2-7; either TRBD1 or TRBD2 may supply D (5 bases each). Germline V gene lookup returns CDR1 SGHNT and CDR2 YENEEA. V was trimmed by 1 base and J by 5 bases, leaving 12 bases between them. This CDR3 spans 14 amino acids. This chain's CDR3 is CASSLGGGTDEQYF. CDR3 DNA sequence: TGTGCCAGCAGCTTAGGTGGGGGTACCGACGAGCAGTACTTC.

DNA of the CDR3: TGTGCCAGCAGAAAGGGCGGGACAGGGTTTCGGAACACTGAAGCTTTCTTT. It specifies CASRKGGTGFRNTEAFF. The J gene is TRBJ1-1, the V gene TRBV12-3 or TRBV12-4; 9 bases map to TRBD1. The ends lost 6 bases at V and 1 base at J; junction bases unmatched: 12. This CDR3 comprises 17 residues.

The chain joins TRBV18 to TRBJ1-1, with D maybe TRBD1 (5 bases). Germline V gene sequence: CDR1 KGHSH, CDR2 LQKENI. The CDR3 is made up of 13 amino acids. V was cut by 6 bases and J by 4 bases, with 12 bases left in between. DNA of the CDR3: TGTGCCAGCTCCGGCGGGGGGGGCACTGAAGCTTTCTTT. Translated, it gives CASSGGGGTEAFF.

Comment on this clonotype: One junction end does not reproduce the germline sequence, and a read error may be involved. The chain uses TRBV28 and TRBJ1-4, with D maybe TRBD1 (5 bases). The CDR3 has 13 amino acids. Germline CDR1 reads MDHEN; CDR2 reads SYDVKM. CDR3 protein: CAGRASLNEKLFF. Written as DNA, the CDR3 is TGTGCCGGCAGGGCAAGTCTTAATGAAAAACTGTTTTTT. Supplemented by reference TRBV28 and TRBJ1-4, the full variable domain reads DVKVTQSSRYLVKRTGEKVFLECVQDMDHENMFWYRQDPGLGLRLIYFSYDVKMKEKGDIPEGYSVSREKKERFSLILESASTNQTSMYLCAGRASLNEKLFFGSGTQLSVL.

This clonotype has only a few counts. V gene TRBV6-2 or TRBV6-3 combines with J gene TRBJ2-3; D gene unclear. This CDR3 comprises 15 residues. Trimming took off 6 bases at V and 1 base at J, with 14 bases between the two ends. Germline loops: CDR1 MNHEY, CDR2 SVGEGT. The CDR3 DNA follows: TGTGCCAGCAGCCACCCCGGCGGCGGCACAGATACGCAGTATTTT. This sequence encodes CASSHPGGGTDTQYF.

The chain uses TRBV19 and TRBJ2-3; D perhaps matches TRBD1 (5 bases). Trimming took 3 bases from V and 1 from J, leaving 8 bases between them. The CDR3 has 14 amino acids. CDR1 LNHDA and CDR2 SQIVND come from the germline V gene (reference sequence). CDR3 sequence reads: CASSIQGGTDTQYF. The CDR3 DNA reads TGTGCCAGTAGTATTCAGGGCGGCACAGATACGCAGTATTTT.

Here the CDR3 DNA reads TGTGCCAGTAATTGGCGTCGGGGCGCTGACCAGCCCCAGCATTTT. Its translation: CASNWRRGADQPQHF. This rearrangement joins TRBV19 to TRBJ1-5; D possibly corresponds to TRBD1 (5 bases). The length of the CDR3 is 15 residues. The germline CDR1 and CDR2 sequences are LNHDA and SQIVND (reference sequence). V lost 7 bases and J 7 bases, leaving 20 bases between the germline ends.